The rows below give T cell receptor beta chains drawn from one sample of a study of blood T cell repertoires in COVID-19. TCRdb's copy holds only in-frame clones and misses some; the assay was immunoSEQ multiplex PCR. Of 39,000 or so clones listed, around 81% are singletons. Sequencing used peripheral blood. The receptor set was obtained from a middle-aged man with active or convalescent COVID-19. Both conserved end residues are part of each CDR3. D genes are given only for firm matches. Where a row states a size, it is once, few, many or the class of an expanded clone; other rows omit it.

D	V	J	size	CDR3	DNA
-	TRBV25-1	TRBJ1-1	-	CASSESWGGTEAFF	TGTGCCAGCAGTGAATCGTGGGGCGGCACTGAAGCTTTCTTT
TRBD1	TRBV29-1	TRBJ1-1	few	CSVEDYRGNTEAFF	TGCAGCGTTGAAGACTACAGGGGGAACACTGAAGCTTTCTTT
-	TRBV28	TRBJ1-1	-	CASSSPPAGTEAFF	TGTGCCAGCAGCTCCCCCCCTGCGGGCACTGAAGCTTTCTTT
-	TRBV6-2/TRBV6-3	TRBJ1-1	-	CASSLGLGGTEAFF	TGTGCCAGCAGTTTGGGACTAGGAGGGACTGAAGCTTTCTTT
TRBD2	TRBV11-2	TRBJ2-7	few	CASSRLESGTPSEYF	TGTGCCAGCAGCCGTTTGGAGAGCGGGACCCCTTCGGAGTACTTC
-	TRBV9	TRBJ1-1	-	CASSKQGSTEAFF	TGTGCCAGCAGTAAACAGGGATCCACTGAAGCTTTCTTT
-	TRBV6-5	TRBJ1-1	-	CASSYSGGPEAFF	TGTGCCAGCAGTTACTCAGGGGGACCTGAAGCTTTCTTT
-	TRBV24-1	TRBJ2-1	-	CATSETGPQGKQFF	TGTGCCACCTCGGAAACTGGGCCGCAGGGAAAGCAGTTCTTC
-	TRBV6-5	TRBJ1-2	-	CASSSIESGPEEGYTF	TGTGCCAGCAGTTCGATCGAATCCGGGCCGGAGGAGGGCTACACCTTC
-	TRBV19	TRBJ2-1	-	CASRMGGSPTYEQFF	TGTGCCAGTCGCATGGGGGGTAGCCCTACATATGAGCAGTTCTTC
-	TRBV7-9	TRBJ1-6	-	CASSLGRTNSPLHF	TGTGCCAGCAGCTTAGGGCGGACAAATTCACCCCTCCACTTT
-	TRBV30	TRBJ1-2	few	CAWVGAYYGYTF	TGTGCCTGGGTTGGAGCTTACTATGGCTACACCTTC
-	TRBV4-1	TRBJ1-4	-	CASSQGATSKLFF	TGCGCCAGCAGCCAGGGGGCCACTTCAAAACTGTTTTTT
TRBD2	TRBV6-5	TRBJ2-1	-	CASSYISGGRNEQFF	TGTGCCAGCAGTTATATAAGCGGGGGGAGGAATGAGCAGTTCTTC
-	TRBV7-9	TRBJ2-3	-	CASSSTGTRFTDTQYF	TGTGCCAGCAGCTCTACGGGAACCCGATTCACAGATACGCAGTATTTT
-	TRBV10-3	TRBJ1-3	-	CATLGTGNTIYF	TGTGCCACCCTCGGGACTGGAAACACCATATATTTT
-	TRBV30	TRBJ1-3	-	CAWKSAGLAIGNTIYF	TGTGCCTGGAAATCGGCGGGGTTAGCCATCGGAAACACCATATATTTT
-	TRBV10-3	TRBJ1-1	-	CAIRPRAMNTEAFF	TGTGCCATCAGACCGAGGGCCATGAACACTGAAGCTTTCTTT
-	TRBV10-3	TRBJ1-1	few	CAEHRNPNTEAFF	TGTGCCGAACACAGGAATCCGAACACTGAAGCTTTCTTT
TRBD1	TRBV5-6	TRBJ1-3	-	CASSTRRWTGGGNTIYF	TGTGCCAGCAGCACTCGGAGGTGGACAGGGGGAGGAAACACCATATATTTT
TRBD1	TRBV25-1	TRBJ1-2	-	CASRRQGDYGYTF	TGTGCCAGCAGAAGACAGGGCGACTATGGCTACACCTTC
-	TRBV24-1	TRBJ1-5	-	CATSDSGQPQHF	TGTGCCACCAGTGATTCGGGTCAGCCCCAGCATTTT
-	TRBV24-1	TRBJ2-3	-	CATSPQGSQIAYF	TGTGCCACCAGCCCTCAGGGCTCCCAGATAGCGTATTTT
-	TRBV10-1	TRBJ2-3	-	CASSESPSATDTQYF	TGCGCCAGCAGTGAGTCGCCTAGCGCGACAGATACGCAGTATTTT
-	TRBV2	TRBJ1-1	-	CASSLERGAFF	TGTGCCAGCAGCCTTGAGCGAGGCGCTTTCTTT
TRBD2	TRBV7-9	TRBJ2-7	-	CASSLGASGSDHEQYF	TGTGCCAGCAGCTTAGGAGCCAGCGGGAGCGACCACGAGCAGTACTTC
TRBD1	TRBV29-1	TRBJ1-2	-	CSVGGEDRGRGYTF	TGCAGCGTGGGGGGCGAGGACAGGGGTCGTGGCTACACCTTC
-	TRBV9	TRBJ1-1	-	CASSVGAATEAFF	TGTGCCAGCAGCGTAGGGGCCGCTACTGAAGCTTTCTTT
-	TRBV6-4	TRBJ1-1	-	CASSRDLNTEAFF	TGTGCCAGCTCCAGGGATCTGAACACTGAAGCTTTCTTT
-	TRBV11-2	TRBJ1-3	-	CASSLVESSGNTIYF	TGTGCCAGCAGCTTAGTGGAGAGCTCTGGAAACACCATATATTTT
TRBD1	TRBV24-1	TRBJ2-3	-	CATSDSLDRGAQYF	TGTGCCACCAGTGACTCCCTCGACAGGGGTGCGCAGTATTTT
-	TRBV10-3	TRBJ2-5	-	CAISDPLVQETQYF	TGTGCCATCAGTGACCCTTTAGTCCAAGAGACCCAGTACTTC
TRBD1	TRBV6-5	TRBJ1-2	-	CASSYQSRGQEGYTF	TGTGCCAGCAGTTATCAGTCCAGGGGGCAAGAGGGCTACACCTTC
-	TRBV5-6	TRBJ1-1	-	CASSLIGAAQNTEAFF	TGTGCCAGCAGCTTGATAGGGGCCGCACAGAACACTGAAGCTTTCTTT
TRBD1	TRBV9	TRBJ2-7	-	CASSVGTGGTYEQYF	TGTGCCAGCAGCGTCGGGACAGGGGGCACCTACGAGCAGTACTTC
-	TRBV3-1/TRBV3-2	TRBJ1-1	-	CASSHGLNRDEAFF	TGTGCCAGCAGCCACGGCTTGAACCGGGATGAAGCTTTCTTT
-	TRBV3-1/TRBV3-2	TRBJ2-1	-	CASSPRGQFYEQFF	TGTGCCAGCAGCCCCCGAGGCCAGTTCTATGAGCAGTTCTTC
-	TRBV11-1	TRBJ1-2	-	CASSSNQGNGYTF	TGTGCCAGCAGCTCAAACCAGGGTAATGGCTACACCTTC
-	TRBV19	TRBJ2-1	-	CASSLGLHNEQFF	TGTGCCAGTAGTCTGGGACTCCACAATGAGCAGTTCTTC